Listed below are T cell receptor beta chains from one sample, sequenced in a study of vaccination and CD4 T cells after COVID-19. Antigen specificity for these receptors is unknown. TCRdb re-derived calls from the PCR reads in MiXCR, one entry per CDR3 protein. The table has 15,000 or so distinct CDR3 sequences, around 50% seen once. Source: CD4+ T cells from blood, cultured in vitro, taken about 7 months after SARS-CoV-2 vaccination. These receptors originate from a human donor who had recovered from COVID-19. Both conserved end residues are part of each CDR3.

V	CDR3
TRBV7-9	CASSSQEDTEAFF
TRBV7-3	CASSLRGIAGSRSSGANVLTF
TRBV7-3	CASSPNGGPQETQYF
TRBV7-6	CASSADLNTEAFF
TRBV12-3/TRBV12-4	CASSQGPGIRGYTF
TRBV29-1	CSMRTAIGETQYF
TRBV19	CASSIRVGGTDTQYF
TRBV6-2/TRBV6-3	CASSYSTGGWGAFF
TRBV20-1	CSASISNTDTQYF
TRBV20-1	CSAPDGGGGRYEQYF
TRBV2	CASSDTSGSGTQYF
TRBV7-3	CASSPDGGGAPYEQYF
TRBV4-2	CASSQEGGTGYYEQYF
TRBV20-1	CSARRGAGTEAFF
TRBV7-2	CASSAFTGGLYGYTF
TRBV29-1	CSVGDYYNEQFF
TRBV7-9	CASREGQGSLEQYF
TRBV20-1	CSASRANEQFF
TRBV7-9	CASSLSGTTNEQFF
TRBV20-1	CSARDESGGRETQYF
TRBV19	CASSSLGTSVTDTQYF
TRBV12-3/TRBV12-4	CASTRTGRNTGELFF
TRBV7-9	CASAGQGDTGELFF
TRBV7-2	CASSLMGQSYEQYF
TRBV29-1	CSVEYRDKGTEAFF